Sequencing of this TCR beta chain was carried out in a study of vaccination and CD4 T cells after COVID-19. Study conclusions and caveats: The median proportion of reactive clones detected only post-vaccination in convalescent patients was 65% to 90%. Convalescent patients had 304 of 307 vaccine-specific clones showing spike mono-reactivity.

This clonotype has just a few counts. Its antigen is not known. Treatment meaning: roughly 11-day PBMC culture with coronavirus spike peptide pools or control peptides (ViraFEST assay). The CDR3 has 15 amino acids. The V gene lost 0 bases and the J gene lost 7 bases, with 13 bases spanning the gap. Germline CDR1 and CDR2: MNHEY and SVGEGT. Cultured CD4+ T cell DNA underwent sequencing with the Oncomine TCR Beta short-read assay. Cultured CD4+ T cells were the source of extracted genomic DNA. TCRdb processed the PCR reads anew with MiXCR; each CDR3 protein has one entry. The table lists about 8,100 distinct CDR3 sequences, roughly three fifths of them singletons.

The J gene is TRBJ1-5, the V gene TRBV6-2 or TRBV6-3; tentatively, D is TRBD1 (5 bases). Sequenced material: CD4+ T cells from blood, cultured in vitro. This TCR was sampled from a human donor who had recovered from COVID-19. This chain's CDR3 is CASSYSLGGSQPQHF. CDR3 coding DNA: TGTGCCAGCAGTTACTCCCTGGGGGGAAGCCAGCCCCAGCATTTT.